This T cell receptor beta chain was found in a study of CXCR3-negative and CXCR3-positive naive CD8 T cells. Study results and limitations: Naive cells that were CXCR3-negative or CXCR3-positive used TRBV-TRBJ genes alike, while memory cells diverged.

Points on this clonotype: Its specificity is unknown.

Naive CD8+ T cells carried a CD45RO-CCR7+CD27+CD95- phenotype. This CDR3 contains 11 residues. The germline gives CDR1 SQVTM, CDR2 ANQGSEA. Libraries of TRB cDNA were made by 5' RACE and carried UMIs. After re-calling the 5' RACE reads, TCRdb lists one entry per CDR3 protein, DNA absent. Its table lists 45,000 or so distinct CDR3 sequences. The TCR was taken from a human donor in good health. Some clones in this sample may be carry-over from other donors' samples. J is TRBJ2-1 and V is TRBV29-1. Source material: naive CXCR3- CD8+ T cells from blood. The subset is: CD45RO-CCR7+CD27+CD95- naive CD8+ T cells lacking CXCR3 (TNR3-). The CDR3 here is CSVLGFNEQFF.